The 7 T cell receptor beta chains given below trace back to one sample, sequenced in a study of T cell repertoires in cytomegalovirus infection. TCRdb recomputed calls from the reads with MiXCR, one row per CDR3 protein. The table lists approximately 700,000 distinct CDR3 sequences, under 40% of them singletons, with under 3.5% in the top ten. The material sequenced was PBMCs. These receptors were taken from a human donor in good health (CMV status not recorded). Some clones in this sample may be carry-over from other donors' samples.

This clonotype appeared many times. The chain carries TRBV7-2 and TRBJ1-2, with 8 nucleotides matching TRBD1. Germline V gene lookup returns CDR1 SGHTA and CDR2 FQGNSA. This CDR3 has 17 amino acids. V lost 5 bases, J lost 4 bases, and 15 bases stayed unmatched. The CDR3 region is CASSPTVRSGGGYGYTF. The CDR3 DNA reads TGTGCCAGCAGCCCCACGGTCAGATCAGGGGGCGGCTATGGCTACACCTTC.

J is TRBJ1-6 and V is TRBV7-9; D is undetermined. CDR1 is SEHNR, CDR2 FQNEAQ, per germline (reference sequence). V lost 4 bases and J lost 10, with 14 bases in between. The CDR3 totals 14 residues. In DNA form, the CDR3 reads TGTGCCAGCAGCTCTTACCCAGTCGGATCACCCCTCCACTTT. It specifies CASSSYPVGSPLHF. Looking up the rest from reference TRBV7-9 and TRBJ1-6 gives the full variable domain: DTGVSQNPRHKITKRGQNVTFRCDPISEHNRLYWYRQTLGQGPEFLTYFQNEAQLEKSRLLSDRFSAERPKGSFSTLEIQRTEQGDSAMYLCASSSYPVGSPLHFGNGTRLTVT.

The rearrangement joins TRBV10-3 to TRBJ2-7, with 10 bases lining up with TRBD1. The ends lost 4 bases at V and 5 bases at J; junction bases unmatched: 11. Germline lookup yields CDR1 ENHRY and CDR2 SYGVKD. The CDR3 runs 16 residues. DNA of the CDR3: TGTGCCATCAGTGGAGGCACGCCGGGACAGGGGCACGAGCAGTACTTC. This translates into CAISGGTPGQGHEQYF.

The chain is built from TRBV6-2 or TRBV6-3 and TRBJ2-3; the match to TRBD2 covers 9 bases. Germline-derived CDR1 and CDR2 are MNHEY and SVGEGT. CDR3 size: 19 residues. Trimming removed 0 bases from V and 3 bases from J; junction bases left unmatched: 13. CDR3: CASSYSPGASGESTDTQYF. The CDR3 DNA reads as TGTGCCAGCAGTTACTCTCCGGGGGCTAGCGGGGAGAGTACAGATACGCAGTATTTT.

The rearrangement joins TRBV12-3 or TRBV12-4 to TRBJ1-1; 11 bases match TRBD1. After removal of 3 bases from V and 6 bases from J, the junction contained 12 bases not matched to a gene. The CDR3 is made up of 17 amino acids. The CDR3 region is CASSFWDRGFSGAEAFF. CDR3 sequence (DNA): TGTGCCAGCAGTTTTTGGGACAGGGGGTTCTCAGGCGCTGAAGCTTTCTTT.

This clonotype was detected ten times or more. The chain has TRBV6-6 and TRBJ1-5; a weak D match, TRBD1 (6 bases). The CDR3 has 16 amino acids. Trimming stripped 0 bases from V and 5 bases from J, with 14 bases between. Germline lookup yields CDR1 MNHNY and CDR2 SVGAGI (reference sequence). CDR3 nucleotide sequence: TGTGCCAGCAGTTACTCGGATTGGGGGGCGCATCAGCCCCAGCATTTT. Translating gives CASSYSDWGAHQPQHF.

The chain is built from TRBV7-4 and TRBJ2-1; maybe TRBD1 (6 bases). The CDR3 totals 15 residues. V shed 2 bases and J shed 4 bases, with 12 bases lying between them. Germline V gene data show CDR1 as SGHVT and CDR2 as SQSDAQ. DNA of the CDR3: TGTGCCAGCAGCTTATTCCAGGGGATATACAATGAGCAGTTCTTC. This encodes CASSLFQGIYNEQFF.